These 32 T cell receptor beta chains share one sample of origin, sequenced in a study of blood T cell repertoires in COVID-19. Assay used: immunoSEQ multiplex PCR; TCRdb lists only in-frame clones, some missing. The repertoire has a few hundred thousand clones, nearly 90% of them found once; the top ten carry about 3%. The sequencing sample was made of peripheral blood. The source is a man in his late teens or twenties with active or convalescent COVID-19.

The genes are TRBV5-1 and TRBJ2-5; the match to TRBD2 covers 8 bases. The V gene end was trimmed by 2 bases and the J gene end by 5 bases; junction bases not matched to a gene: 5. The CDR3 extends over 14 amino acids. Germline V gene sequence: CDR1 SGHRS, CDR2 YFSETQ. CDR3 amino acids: CASSLSGRGETQYF. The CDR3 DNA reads TGCGCCAGCAGCTTAAGCGGGAGAGGGGAGACCCAGTACTTC.

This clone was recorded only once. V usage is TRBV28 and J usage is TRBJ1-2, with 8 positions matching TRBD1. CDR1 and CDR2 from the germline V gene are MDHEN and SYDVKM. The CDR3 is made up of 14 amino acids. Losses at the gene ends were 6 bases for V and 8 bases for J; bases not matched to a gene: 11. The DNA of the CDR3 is TGTGCCAGCAGCCTGCAGGGGGCTCATGAAGGCTACACCTTC. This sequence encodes CASSLQGAHEGYTF.

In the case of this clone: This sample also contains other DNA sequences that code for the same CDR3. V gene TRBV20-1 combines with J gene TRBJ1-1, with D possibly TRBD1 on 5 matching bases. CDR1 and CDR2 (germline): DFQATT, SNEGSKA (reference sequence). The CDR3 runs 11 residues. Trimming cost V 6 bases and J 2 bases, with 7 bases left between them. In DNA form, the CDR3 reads TGCAGTGCCAGGGCCAACACTGAAGCTTTCTTT. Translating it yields CSARANTEAFF.

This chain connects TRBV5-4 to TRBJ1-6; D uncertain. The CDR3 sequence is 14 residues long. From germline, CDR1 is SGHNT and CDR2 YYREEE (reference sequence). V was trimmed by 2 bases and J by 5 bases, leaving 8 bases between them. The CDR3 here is CASSFPGDNSPLHF. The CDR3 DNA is TGTGCCAGCAGCTTTCCCGGGGATAATTCACCCCTCCACTTT.

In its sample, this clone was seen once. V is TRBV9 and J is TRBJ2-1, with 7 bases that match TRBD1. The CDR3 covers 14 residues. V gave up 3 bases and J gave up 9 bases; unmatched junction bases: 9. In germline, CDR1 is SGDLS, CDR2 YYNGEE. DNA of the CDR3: TGTGCCAGCAGCGCCCAGACAGGGCGCGGTGAGCAGTTCTTC. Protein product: CASSAQTGRGEQFF.

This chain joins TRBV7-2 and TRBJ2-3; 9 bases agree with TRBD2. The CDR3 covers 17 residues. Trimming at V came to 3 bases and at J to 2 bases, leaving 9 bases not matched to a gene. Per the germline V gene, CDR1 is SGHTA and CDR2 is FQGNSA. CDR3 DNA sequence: TGTGCCAGCAGCTTCACTAGCGGGCGTGGGGCCACAGATACGCAGTATTTT. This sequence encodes CASSFTSGRGATDTQYF.

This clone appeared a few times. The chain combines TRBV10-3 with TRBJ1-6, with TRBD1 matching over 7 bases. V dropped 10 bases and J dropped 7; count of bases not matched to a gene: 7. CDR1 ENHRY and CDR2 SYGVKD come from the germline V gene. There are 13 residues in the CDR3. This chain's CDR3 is CATQETGNSPLHF. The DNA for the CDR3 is TGTGCCACCCAAGAGACAGGGAATTCACCCCTCCACTTT.

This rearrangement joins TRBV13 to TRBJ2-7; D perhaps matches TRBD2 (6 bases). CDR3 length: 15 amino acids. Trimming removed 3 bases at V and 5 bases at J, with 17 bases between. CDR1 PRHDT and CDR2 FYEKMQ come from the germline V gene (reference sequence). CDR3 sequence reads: CASSFRLEQTNEQYF. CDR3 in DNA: TGTGCCAGCAGCTTTCGACTAGAACAGACCAACGAGCAGTACTTC.

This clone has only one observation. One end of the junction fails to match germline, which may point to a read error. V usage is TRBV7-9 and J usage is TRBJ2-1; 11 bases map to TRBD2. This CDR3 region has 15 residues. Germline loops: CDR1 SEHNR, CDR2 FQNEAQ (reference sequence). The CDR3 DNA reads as TGTGCCAGCAGCCTAGCGGGAGGTGGAATGAATGAGCAGTTCTTC. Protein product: CASSLAGGGMNEQFF.

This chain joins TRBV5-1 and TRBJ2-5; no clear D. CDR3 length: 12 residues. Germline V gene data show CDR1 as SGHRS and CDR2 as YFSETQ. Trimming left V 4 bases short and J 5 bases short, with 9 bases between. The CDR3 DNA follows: TGCGCCAGCAGCCAAACTATGGAGACCCAGTACTTC. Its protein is CASSQTMETQYF.

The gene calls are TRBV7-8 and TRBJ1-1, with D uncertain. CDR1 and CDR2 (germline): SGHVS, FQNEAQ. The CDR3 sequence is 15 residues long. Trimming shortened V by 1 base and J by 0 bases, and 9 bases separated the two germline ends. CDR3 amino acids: CASSLVAGMNTEAFF. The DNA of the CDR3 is TGTGCCAGCAGCTTAGTCGCAGGAATGAACACTGAAGCTTTCTTT. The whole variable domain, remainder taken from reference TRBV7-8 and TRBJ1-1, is GAGVSQSPRYKVAKRGQDVALRCDPISGHVSLFWYQQALGQGPEFLTYFQNEAQLDKSGLPSDRFFAERPEGSVSTLKIQRTQQEDSAVYLCASSLVAGMNTEAFFGQGTRLTVV.

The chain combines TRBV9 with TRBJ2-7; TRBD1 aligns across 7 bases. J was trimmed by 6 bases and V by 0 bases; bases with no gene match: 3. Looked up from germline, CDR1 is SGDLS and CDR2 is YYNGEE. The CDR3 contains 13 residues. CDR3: CASSVGQGAEQYF. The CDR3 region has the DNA TGTGCCAGCAGCGTAGGACAGGGAGCCGAGCAGTACTTC. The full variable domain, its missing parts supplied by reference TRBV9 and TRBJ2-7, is DSGVTQTPKHLITATGQRVTLRCSPRSGDLSVYWYQQSLDQGLQFLIQYYNGEERAKGNILERFSAQQFPDLHSELNLSSLELGDSALYFCASSVGQGAEQYFGPGTRLTVT.

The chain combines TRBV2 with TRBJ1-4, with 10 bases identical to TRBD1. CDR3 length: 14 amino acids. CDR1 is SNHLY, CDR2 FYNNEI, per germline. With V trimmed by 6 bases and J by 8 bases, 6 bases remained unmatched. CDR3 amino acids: CASSATGGEEKLFF. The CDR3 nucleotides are TGTGCCAGCAGCGCGACAGGGGGCGAGGAAAAACTGTTTTTT.

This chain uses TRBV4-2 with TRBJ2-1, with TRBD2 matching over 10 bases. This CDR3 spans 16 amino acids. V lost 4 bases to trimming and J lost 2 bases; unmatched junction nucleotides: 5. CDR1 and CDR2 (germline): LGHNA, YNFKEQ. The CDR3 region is CASSLPTSGTYNEQFF. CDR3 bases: TGTGCCAGCAGCCTCCCCACTAGCGGGACCTACAATGAGCAGTTCTTC.

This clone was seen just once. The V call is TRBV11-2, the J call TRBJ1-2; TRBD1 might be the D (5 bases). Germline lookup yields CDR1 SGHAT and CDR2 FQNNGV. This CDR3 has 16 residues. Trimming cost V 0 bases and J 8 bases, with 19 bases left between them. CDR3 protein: CASSLERAQVSKGYTF. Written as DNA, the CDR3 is TGTGCCAGCAGCTTAGAGAGAGCACAGGTTTCTAAAGGCTACACCTTC.

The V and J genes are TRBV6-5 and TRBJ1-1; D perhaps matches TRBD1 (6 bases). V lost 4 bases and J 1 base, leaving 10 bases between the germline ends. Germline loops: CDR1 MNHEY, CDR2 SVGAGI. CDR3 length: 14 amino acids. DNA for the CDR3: TGTGCCAGCAGTTTGTCCAGGGGGAACACTGAAGCTTTCTTT. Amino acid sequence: CASSLSRGNTEAFF.

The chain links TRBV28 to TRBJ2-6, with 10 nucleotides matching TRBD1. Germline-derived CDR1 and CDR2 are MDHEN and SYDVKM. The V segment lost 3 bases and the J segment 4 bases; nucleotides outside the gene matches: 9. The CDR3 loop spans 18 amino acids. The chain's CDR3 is CASSFYGTGVRGANVLTF. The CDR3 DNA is TGTGCCAGCAGTTTCTATGGGACAGGGGTTAGAGGGGCCAACGTCCTGACTTTC.

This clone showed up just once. CDR3 bases: TGTGCCAGCAGCGTCTCAGACTATGGCTACACCTTC. It translates to CASSVSDYGYTF. The V call is TRBV9, the J call TRBJ1-2; D is uncertain. The CDR3 loop spans 12 amino acids. Trimming pared 2 bases from V and 3 bases from J, leaving 5 bases between. Germline CDR1 is SGDLS and CDR2 is YYNGEE. Full variable domain (missing parts from reference TRBV9 and TRBJ1-2): DSGVTQTPKHLITATGQRVTLRCSPRSGDLSVYWYQQSLDQGLQFLIQYYNGEERAKGNILERFSAQQFPDLHSELNLSSLELGDSALYFCASSVSDYGYTFGSGTRLTVV.

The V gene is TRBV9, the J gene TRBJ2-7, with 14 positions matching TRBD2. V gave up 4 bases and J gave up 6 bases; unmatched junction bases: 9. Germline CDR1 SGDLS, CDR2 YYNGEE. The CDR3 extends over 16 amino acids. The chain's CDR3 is CASSPPGLAGVPEQYF. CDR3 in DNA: TGTGCCAGCAGCCCGCCGGGACTAGCGGGAGTACCCGAGCAGTACTTC. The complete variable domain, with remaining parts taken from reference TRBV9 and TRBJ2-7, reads DSGVTQTPKHLITATGQRVTLRCSPRSGDLSVYWYQQSLDQGLQFLIQYYNGEERAKGNILERFSAQQFPDLHSELNLSSLELGDSALYFCASSPPGLAGVPEQYFGPGTRLTVT.

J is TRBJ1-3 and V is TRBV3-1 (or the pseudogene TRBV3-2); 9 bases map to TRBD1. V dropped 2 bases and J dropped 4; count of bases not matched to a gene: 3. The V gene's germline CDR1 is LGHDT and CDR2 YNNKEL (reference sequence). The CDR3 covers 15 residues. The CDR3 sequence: CASSQRTGEGNTIYF. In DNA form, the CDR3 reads TGTGCCAGCAGCCAAAGGACAGGGGAGGGAAACACCATATATTTT.

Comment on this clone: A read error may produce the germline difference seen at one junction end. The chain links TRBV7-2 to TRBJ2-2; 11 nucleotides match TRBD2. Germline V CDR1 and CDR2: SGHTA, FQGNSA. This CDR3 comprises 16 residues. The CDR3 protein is CASRLAGGTWTGELFF. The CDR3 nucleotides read TGTGCCAGCAGATTAGCGGGAGGGACGTGGACCGGGGAGCTGTTTTTT.

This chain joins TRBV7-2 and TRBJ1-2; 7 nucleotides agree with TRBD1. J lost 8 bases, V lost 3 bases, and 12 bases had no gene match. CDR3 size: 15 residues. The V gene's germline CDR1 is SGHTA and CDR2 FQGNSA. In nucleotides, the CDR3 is TGTGCCAGCAGCTTGTCTGGTGACAGGGTGGGGGGCTACACCTTC. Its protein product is CASSLSGDRVGGYTF. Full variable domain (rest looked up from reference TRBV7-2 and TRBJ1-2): GAGVSQSPSNKVTEKGKDVELRCDPISGHTALYWYRQSLGQGLEFLIYFQGNSAPDKSGLPSDRFSAERTGGSVSTLTIQRTQQEDSAVYLCASSLSGDRVGGYTFGSGTRLTVV.

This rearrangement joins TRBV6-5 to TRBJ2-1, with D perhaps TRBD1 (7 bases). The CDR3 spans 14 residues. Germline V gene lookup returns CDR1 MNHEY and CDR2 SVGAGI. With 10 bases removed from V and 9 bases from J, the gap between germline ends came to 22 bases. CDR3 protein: CANDLGGGRGEQFF. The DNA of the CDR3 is TGTGCCAACGATTTAGGAGGGGGCAGGGGTGAGCAGTTCTTC.

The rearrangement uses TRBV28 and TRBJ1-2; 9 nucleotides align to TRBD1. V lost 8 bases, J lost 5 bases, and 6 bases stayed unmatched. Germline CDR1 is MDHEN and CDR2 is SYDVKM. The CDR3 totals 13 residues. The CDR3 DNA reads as TGTGCCAGCCTACCGGGACAGGGTTATGGCTACACCTTC. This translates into CASLPGQGYGYTF.

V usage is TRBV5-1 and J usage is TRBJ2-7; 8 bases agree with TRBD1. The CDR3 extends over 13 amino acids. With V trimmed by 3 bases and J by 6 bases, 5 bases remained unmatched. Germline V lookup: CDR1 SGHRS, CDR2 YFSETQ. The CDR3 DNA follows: TGCGCCAGCAGCTGGACAGGGAGTCTCGAGCAGTACTTC. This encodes CASSWTGSLEQYF.

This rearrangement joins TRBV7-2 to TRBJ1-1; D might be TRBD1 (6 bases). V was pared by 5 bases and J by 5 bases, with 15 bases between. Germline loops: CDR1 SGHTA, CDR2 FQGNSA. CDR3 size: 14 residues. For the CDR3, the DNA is TGTGCCAGCAGCCCCGGTAGGGGGTATACTGAAGCTTTCTTT. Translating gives CASSPGRGYTEAFF.

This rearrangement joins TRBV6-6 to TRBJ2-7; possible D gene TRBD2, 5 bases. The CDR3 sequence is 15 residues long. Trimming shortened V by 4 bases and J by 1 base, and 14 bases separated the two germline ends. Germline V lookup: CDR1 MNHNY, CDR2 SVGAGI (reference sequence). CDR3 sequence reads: CASSSPTLASYEQYF. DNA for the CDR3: TGTGCCAGCAGTTCCCCAACCCTAGCTTCCTACGAGCAGTACTTC.

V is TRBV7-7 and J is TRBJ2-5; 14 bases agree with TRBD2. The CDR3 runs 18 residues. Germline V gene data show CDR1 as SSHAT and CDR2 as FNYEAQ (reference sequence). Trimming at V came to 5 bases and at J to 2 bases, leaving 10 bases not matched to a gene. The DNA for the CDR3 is TGTGCCAGCAGCCGGACTAGCGGGGGGACAAATAATCAAGAGACCCAGTACTTC. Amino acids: CASSRTSGGTNNQETQYF.

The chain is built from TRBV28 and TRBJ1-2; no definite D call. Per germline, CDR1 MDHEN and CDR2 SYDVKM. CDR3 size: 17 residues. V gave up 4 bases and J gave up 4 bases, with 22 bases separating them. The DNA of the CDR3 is TGTGCCAGCAGTTCAACCGGGAGCCCGACGAGTGGCTATGGCTACACCTTC. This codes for CASSSTGSPTSGYGYTF.

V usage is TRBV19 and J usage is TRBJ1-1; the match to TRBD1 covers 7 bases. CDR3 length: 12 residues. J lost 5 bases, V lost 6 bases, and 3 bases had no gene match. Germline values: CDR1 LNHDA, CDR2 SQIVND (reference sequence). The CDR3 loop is CASRTRGTEAFF. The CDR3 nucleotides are TGTGCCAGTAGGACCAGGGGGACTGAAGCTTTCTTT.

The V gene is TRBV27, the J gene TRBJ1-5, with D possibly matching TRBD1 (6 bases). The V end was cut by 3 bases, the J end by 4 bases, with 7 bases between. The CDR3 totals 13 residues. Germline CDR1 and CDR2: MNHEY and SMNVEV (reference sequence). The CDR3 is CASSFRGNQPQHF. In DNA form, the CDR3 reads TGTGCCAGCAGTTTCAGGGGAAATCAGCCCCAGCATTTT.

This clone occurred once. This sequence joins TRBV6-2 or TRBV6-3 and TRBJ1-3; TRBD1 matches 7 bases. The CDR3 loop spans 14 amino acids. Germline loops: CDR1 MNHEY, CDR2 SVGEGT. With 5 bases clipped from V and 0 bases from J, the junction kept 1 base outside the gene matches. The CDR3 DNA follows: TGTGCCAGCAGTCGGACAGGCTCTGGAAACACCATATATTTT. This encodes CASSRTGSGNTIYF.